A selection of T cell receptor beta chains follows, all from one sample in a study of Graves' ophthalmopathy and Graves' hyperthyroidism. Each CDR3 protein is one row after TCRdb ran MiXCR on the multiplex PCR reads. Of about 640,000 distinct CDR3 sequences listed, approximately 39% are singletons. The specimen was peripheral blood. The source is an adult man with Graves' ophthalmopathy. The CDR3 runs from the conserved cysteine through the conserved F or W. Fields, in order: V gene, J gene, clone size, D gene, CDR3 length, CDR3 protein, CDR3 DNA. A D gene is named only where the DNA matches it firmly. Clone size appears in some rows only: once, few, many, or a class for an expanded clone.

>TRBV10-3|TRBJ2-6|many|NA|20
CAISELFVSGPNSGANVLTF
TGTGCCATCAGTGAGTTATTTGTTTCGGGACCGAACTCTGGGGCCAACGTCCTGACTTTC
>TRBV4-2|TRBJ1-3|NA|TRBD1|15
CASSQEGQIGNTIYF
TGTGCCAGCAGCCAAGAGGGACAGATCGGAAACACCATATATTTT
>TRBV28|TRBJ1-6|NA|NA|14
CASRGDARASPLHF
TGTGCCAGCAGGGGGGACGCCAGGGCTTCACCCCTCCACTTT
>TRBV6-6|TRBJ1-2|many|NA|12
CASSDSYGGYTF
TGTGCCAGCAGTGATTCGTATGGTGGCTACACCTTC
>TRBV29-1|TRBJ1-2|NA|NA|11
CSVRQSYGYTF
TGCAGCGTGAGACAGTCCTATGGCTACACCTTC
>TRBV20-1|TRBJ2-7|many|TRBD1|13
CSALGNRGHEQYF
TGCAGTGCCCTAGGAAACAGGGGCCACGAGCAGTACTTC
>TRBV10-3|TRBJ1-4|NA|NA|15
CAISESTGYSGKLFF
TGTGCCATCAGTGAGTCCACAGGGTACTCTGGAAAACTGTTTTTT
>TRBV29-1|TRBJ2-5|NA|TRBD1|14
CSVEGTGGMGTQYF
TGCAGCGTTGAAGGGACAGGGGGCATGGGGACCCAGTACTTC
>TRBV6-5|TRBJ1-2|NA|NA|13
CASKPRQDYGYTF
TGTGCCAGCAAACCCAGACAGGACTATGGCTACACCTTC
>TRBV5-1|TRBJ1-3|few|NA|15
CASSPTGTRGNTIYF
TGCGCCAGCAGCCCCACCGGGACTCGTGGAAACACCATATATTTT
>TRBV4-3|TRBJ1-1|few|NA|13
CASSQEARDQAFF
TGCGCCAGCAGCCAAGAAGCCAGGGATCAAGCTTTCTTT
>TRBV7-2|TRBJ2-5|many|TRBD2|16
CASSLRVSRGEETQYF
TGTGCCAGCAGCTTACGCGTGAGCCGGGGGGAAGAGACCCAGTACTTC
>TRBV2|TRBJ1-4|NA|TRBD1|11
CAIQGIEKLFF
TGTGCCATACAGGGGATAGAAAAACTGTTTTTT
>TRBV7-9|TRBJ2-7|many|NA|16
CASSLAAGTDSYEQYF
TGTGCCAGCAGCTTAGCGGCGGGGACCGACAGCTACGAGCAGTACTTC
>TRBV20-1|TRBJ2-5|NA|NA|13
CSASSYLQETQYF
TGCAGTGCTAGTTCTTATCTTCAAGAGACCCAGTACTTC
>TRBV12-3/TRBV12-4|TRBJ1-2|NA|TRBD1|13
CARSGTALNGYTF
TGTGCCCGCAGCGGGACAGCCCTTAACGGCTACACCTTC
>TRBV6-5|TRBJ1-4|NA|NA|14
CASSEVRGGEKLFF
TGTGCCAGCAGTGAAGTAAGGGGGGGTGAAAAACTGTTTTTT
>TRBV5-1|TRBJ1-1|NA|NA|14
CASGPSVLNTEAFF
TGCGCCAGCGGCCCCTCGGTGCTGAACACTGAAGCTTTCTTT
>TRBV10-3|TRBJ1-4|once|TRBD1|15
CAISEVTGGEEKLFF
TGTGCCATCAGTGAAGTGACAGGGGGGGAAGAAAAACTGTTTTTT
>TRBV12-3/TRBV12-4|TRBJ1-1|many|TRBD1|15
CASIPGQGMNTEAFF
TGTGCCAGCATCCCGGGACAGGGGATGAACACTGAAGCTTTCTTT
>TRBV5-1|TRBJ1-1|few|NA|16
CASSLKGTSWDTEAFF
TGCGCCAGCAGCTTGAAAGGTACCTCCTGGGACACTGAAGCTTTCTTT
>TRBV29-1|TRBJ1-2|many|NA|13
CSVEGGRRYGYTF
TGCAGCGTTGAAGGGGGACGGCGGTATGGCTACACCTTC
>TRBV7-8|TRBJ1-4|NA|NA|15
CASSQDDRTGEKLFF
TGCGCCAGCAGCCAAGACGACAGGACGGGTGAAAAACTGTTTTTT
>TRBV5-6|TRBJ1-1|few|NA|13
CASSPNEGNEAFF
TGTGCCAGCAGCCCGAACGAAGGGAATGAAGCTTTCTTT
>TRBV20-1|TRBJ2-7|NA|TRBD2|19
CSARDLAGGPFMQVSAQYF
TGCAGTGCTAGAGATCTGGCGGGAGGGCCATTCATGCAAGTCTCGGCGCAGTACTTC
>TRBV12-3/TRBV12-4|TRBJ2-6|NA|TRBD1|17
CASSPGTGLSGANVLTF
TGTGCCAGCTCACCGGGGACAGGGCTCTCTGGGGCCAACGTCCTGACTTTC
>TRBV7-2|TRBJ2-2|NA|TRBD2|16
CANSPALAGNTGELFF
TGTGCCAACAGCCCAGCACTAGCGGGGAACACCGGGGAGCTGTTTTTT
>TRBV19|TRBJ1-5|many|NA|14
CASRPRGLGKPQHF
TGTGCCAGTAGACCTCGGGGCCTGGGCAAGCCCCAGCATTTT
>TRBV10-3|TRBJ1-4|many|NA|15
CAISDSTGADGKLFF
TGTGCCATCAGTGACAGTACCGGGGCCGACGGGAAACTGTTTTTT
>TRBV29-1|TRBJ2-7|NA|TRBD2|12
CSWGTSGYEQYF
TGCAGCTGGGGGACTAGCGGATACGAGCAGTACTTC
>TRBV29-1|TRBJ1-2|NA|NA|12
CSVEDRVIGYTF
TGCAGCGTTGAAGATAGGGTAATCGGCTACACCTTC
>TRBV6-1|TRBJ1-1|NA|NA|18
CASSYLKTGSRKGTEAFF
TGTGCCAGCAGTTACCTCAAAACGGGCAGTCGAAAGGGGACTGAAGCTTTCTTT
>TRBV7-9|TRBJ1-5|many|TRBD1|14
CASGGDSGTLPQHF
TGTGCCAGCGGCGGGGACAGCGGAACTTTGCCCCAGCATTTT
>TRBV11-2|TRBJ2-3|once|NA|16
CASSQEGAYSTDTQYF
TGTGCCAGCAGCCAGGAGGGGGCATATAGCACAGATACGCAGTATTTT
>TRBV12-3/TRBV12-4|TRBJ1-6|many|NA|16
CASSPMGHSRGSPLHF
TGTGCCAGCAGTCCCATGGGACACAGCAGGGGTTCACCCCTCCACTTT
>TRBV19|TRBJ2-2|many|TRBD1|14
CAGNQGQGTGELFF
TGTGCCGGTAACCAGGGACAGGGGACCGGGGAGCTGTTTTTT
>TRBV7-8|TRBJ2-5|NA|TRBD1|11
CASGGQAPQYF
TGTGCCAGTGGGGGACAGGCACCCCAGTACTTC
>TRBV10-3|TRBJ2-7|many|NA|11
CAISQQGKQYF
TGTGCCATCAGTCAACAGGGAAAGCAGTACTTC
>TRBV5-1|TRBJ1-3|many|TRBD1|15
CASTDRAISGNTIYF
TGCGCCAGCACGGACAGGGCCATCTCTGGAAACACCATATATTTT
>TRBV6-1|TRBJ2-3|NA|NA|13
CASTSILTDTQYF
TGTGCCAGCACGTCCATTCTCACAGATACGCAGTATTTT
>TRBV2|TRBJ2-7|many|TRBD1|16
CASSEVRGTGGNEQYF
TGTGCCAGCAGTGAAGTAAGGGGGACAGGGGGCAACGAGCAGTACTTC
>TRBV7-6|TRBJ2-7|NA|TRBD1|13
CASSRDRANEQYF
TGTGCTAGCAGCAGGGACAGGGCCAACGAGCAGTACTTC
>TRBV7-2|TRBJ2-2|NA|NA|14
CASSQGSGTGELFF
TGTGCCAGCAGTCAGGGTTCGGGGACCGGGGAGCTGTTTTTT
>TRBV27|TRBJ1-2|many|TRBD1|13
CASTGTGGYGYTF
TGTGCCAGCACCGGGACAGGGGGCTATGGCTACACCTTC
>TRBV29-1|TRBJ2-6|NA|NA|12
CSFGSGANVLTF
TGCAGCTTCGGCTCTGGGGCCAACGTCCTGACTTTC
>TRBV2|TRBJ1-5|NA|TRBD1|15
CASSTGTGGSQPQHF
TGTGCCAGCAGCACCGGGACAGGGGGCAGTCAGCCCCAGCATTTT
>TRBV5-1|TRBJ1-2|many|TRBD1|16
CASSLERTGDDYGYTF
TGCGCCAGCAGCTTGGAGCGGACAGGGGACGACTATGGCTACACCTTC
>TRBV2|TRBJ2-3|few|NA|14
CASSEVLSTDTQYF
TGTGCCAGCAGTGAAGTCCTAAGCACAGATACGCAGTATTTT
>TRBV2|TRBJ1-1|NA|NA|15
CASSRLREMNTEAFF
TGTGCCAGCAGTCGACTAAGGGAAATGAACACTGAAGCTTTCTTT
>TRBV5-1|TRBJ1-1|NA|NA|14
CASSQRADNTEAFF
TGCGCCAGCAGCCAACGGGCCGATAACACTGAAGCTTTCTTT
>TRBV7-9|TRBJ2-5|many|NA|13
CASSFPDQETQYF
TGTGCCAGCAGCTTTCCGGACCAAGAGACCCAGTACTTC
>TRBV7-9|TRBJ2-7|NA|TRBD1|14
CASSPGTGFHEQYF
TGTGCCAGCAGCCCCGGGACAGGGTTCCACGAGCAGTACTTC
>TRBV19|TRBJ1-1|many|NA|13
CASSIKLETEAFF
TGTGCCAGTAGTATCAAGTTGGAGACTGAAGCTTTCTTT
>TRBV15|TRBJ2-5|many|NA|12
CATSKRAETQYF
TGTGCCACCAGCAAGAGGGCAGAGACCCAGTACTTC
>TRBV29-1|TRBJ2-5|many|TRBD2|15
CSVVGAGGPGETQYF
TGCAGCGTTGTTGGGGCGGGAGGGCCTGGAGAGACCCAGTACTTC